Presented here are 22 T cell receptor beta chains from one specimen sequenced in a study of T-cell reconstitution after alpha-beta-depleted transplantation in children. Unique molecular identifiers were used to barcode this TCRbeta library. TCRdb recomputed calls from the PCR reads with MiXCR, one row per CDR3 protein. Here the sample spans hundreds of thousands of distinct CDR3 sequences, around 13% being singletons. This material consisted of PBMCs, mostly from graft donor cells, taken 360 days after TCRalphabeta/CD19-depleted stem cell transplant. These receptors all stem from a male patient aged 10 to 17 who had a stem cell transplant for acute myeloid leukemia, so the T cells may come from the graft donor.

The chain carries TRBV28 and TRBJ2-2; perhaps D is TRBD1 or TRBD2 (5 bases each). CDR1 and CDR2 from the germline V gene are MDHEN and SYDVKM. The CDR3 sequence is 16 residues long. V was trimmed by 7 bases and J by 0 bases, leaving 15 bases between them. The CDR3 spells CASTSRGGSNTGELFF. CDR3 sequence (DNA): TGTGCCAGCACTTCGAGGGGTGGGTCGAACACCGGGGAGCTGTTTTTT.

This clonotype was seen a handful of times. The chain links TRBV6-5 to TRBJ2-1, with 10 bases aligning to TRBD2. Germline V gene sequence: CDR1 MNHEY, CDR2 SVGAGI. This CDR3 comprises 16 residues. Unmatched junction bases numbered 8, after V lost 4 bases and J lost 5 bases. The CDR3 loop reads CASSSWTSGLNNEQFF. The CDR3 bases are TGTGCCAGCAGTTCCTGGACTAGCGGACTTAACAATGAGCAGTTCTTC.

A few counts support this clonotype. The chain links TRBV4-3 to TRBJ2-7; 7 bases agree with TRBD2. With 1 base clipped from V and 6 bases from J, the junction kept 12 bases outside the gene matches. Germline CDR1 reads LGHNA; CDR2 reads YSLEER. The CDR3 has 16 amino acids. Here the CDR3 DNA reads TGCGCCAGCAGCCAAGGAGCCGGACTAGTGTCTCGCGAGCAGTACTTC. Translation: CASSQGAGLVSREQYF.

This chain uses TRBV28 with TRBJ2-1, with D possibly TRBD1 on 5 matching bases. The CDR3 length is 16 residues. With 0 bases removed from V and 2 bases from J, the gap between germline ends came to 11 bases. Germline V gene sequence: CDR1 MDHEN, CDR2 SYDVKM. CDR3 sequence reads: CASSLWKQAPYNEQFF. For the CDR3, the DNA is TGTGCCAGCAGTTTATGGAAACAGGCCCCCTACAATGAGCAGTTCTTC.

This clonotype was observed a handful of times. This chain uses TRBV3-1 with TRBJ2-7; TRBD1 matches at 7 bases. Germline V gives CDR1 LGHDT, CDR2 YNNKEL (reference sequence). The CDR3 is made up of 12 amino acids. The trim removed 5 bases at V and 7 bases at J, leaving 5 bases unmatched. In DNA, the CDR3 is TGTGCCAGCAGCAGGGGACAGCTGGAGCAGTACTTC. As protein: CASSRGQLEQYF.

There are many counts of this clonotype. The chain is built from TRBV15 and TRBJ2-2; 8 nucleotides match TRBD2. This CDR3 spans 19 amino acids. V trimming: 3 bases; J trimming: 4 bases; junction bases outside the gene matches: 16. Per germline, CDR1 LNHNV and CDR2 YYDKDF (reference sequence). CDR3 coding DNA: TGTGCCACCAGCAGTCCTACAGGGTTCCGGGAGGGCGGCACCGGGGAGCTGTTTTTT. It yields the protein CATSSPTGFREGGTGELFF. Filled out from reference TRBV15 and TRBJ2-2, the complete variable domain reads DAMVIQNPRYQVTQFGKPVTLSCSQTLNHNVMYWYQQKSSQAPKLLFHYYDKDFNNEADTPDNFQSRRPNTSFCFLDIRSPGLGDTAMYLCATSSPTGFREGGTGELFFGEGSRLTVL.

This clonotype was observed a handful of times. This chain connects TRBV7-2 to TRBJ2-3; no firm D call. V shed 5 bases and J shed 1 base, with 13 bases lying between them. The germline gives CDR1 SGHTA, CDR2 FQGNSA. CDR3 length: 15 residues. Here the CDR3 reads CASSPDLPGTDTQYF. For the CDR3, the DNA is TGTGCCAGCAGCCCGGACCTGCCTGGCACAGATACGCAGTATTTT.

V gene TRBV28 combines with J gene TRBJ1-3, with D perhaps matching TRBD1 (5 bases). Germline lookup yields CDR1 MDHEN and CDR2 SYDVKM. CDR3 length: 16 residues. With 5 bases removed from V and 2 bases from J, the gap between germline ends came to 16 bases. The CDR3 DNA follows: TGTGCCAGCAGTGGGCCTAGGGACCGTGCTGGAAACACCATATATTTT. This gives the protein CASSGPRDRAGNTIYF.

The J gene is TRBJ2-1, the V gene TRBV5-1; 9 bases are shared with TRBD2. The CDR3 length is 16 residues. The V gene's germline CDR1 is SGHRS and CDR2 YFSETQ. With V trimmed by 3 bases and J by 7 bases, 11 bases remained unmatched. CDR3 bases: TGCGCCAGCAGCTCACAGACTAGCGGATCCCCTAATGAGCAGTTCTTC. Its protein is CASSSQTSGSPNEQFF. Full variable domain (remainder filled in from reference TRBV5-1 and TRBJ2-1): KAGVTQTPRYLIKTRGQQVTLSCSPISGHRSVSWYQQTPGQGLQFLFEYFSETQRNKGNFPGRFSGRQFSNSRSEMNVSTLELGDSALYLCASSSQTSGSPNEQFFGPGTRLTVL.

The chain combines TRBV20-1 with TRBJ2-3; 9 bases match TRBD1. The germline V gene has CDR1 DFQATT and CDR2 SNEGSKA (reference sequence). The CDR3 is 16 amino acids. J gave up 5 bases and V 5 bases, and 14 bases lay outside the gene matches. This CDR3 is CSAGGTGPNIIDTQYF. CDR3 nucleotides: TGCAGTGCTGGCGGGACAGGGCCCAACATTATAGATACGCAGTATTTT.

V is TRBV6-4 and J is TRBJ2-3; D is possibly TRBD1 (5 bases). Germline values: CDR1 MRHNA, CDR2 SNTAGT. V lost 5 bases and J lost 0, with 9 bases in between. CDR3 length: 14 amino acids. The CDR3, as DNA: TGTGCCAGCAGTACAGGCCGTAGCACAGATACGCAGTATTTT. It yields the protein CASSTGRSTDTQYF.

The sample holds many counts of this clonotype. The chain combines TRBV20-1 with TRBJ2-1; 13 bases line up with TRBD2. J gave up 8 bases and V 5 bases, and 9 bases lay outside the gene matches. Germline CDR1 DFQATT, CDR2 SNEGSKA (reference sequence). The CDR3 extends over 15 amino acids. The CDR3 reads CSAPTSGRSWDEQFF. The CDR3 DNA reads TGCAGTGCTCCGACTAGCGGGAGGTCCTGGGATGAGCAGTTCTTC.

The chain has TRBV20-1 and TRBJ1-2; 7 nucleotides agree with TRBD1. The ends lost 6 bases at V and 3 bases at J; junction bases unmatched: 4. CDR3 size: 12 residues. Germline assignment: CDR1 DFQATT and CDR2 SNEGSKA (reference sequence). The CDR3 nucleotides read TGCAGTGCGAGGGACAGCTACTATGGCTACACCTTC. Amino acid sequence: CSARDSYYGYTF.

The chain couples TRBV7-9 to TRBJ2-1; no reliable D call. CDR1 SEHNR and CDR2 FQNEAQ come from the germline V gene (reference sequence). V lost 6 bases and J 5 bases, leaving 11 bases between the germline ends. CDR3 length: 13 amino acids. CDR3 coding DNA: TGTGCCAGCAGTCCCGGTCCCGACAATGAGCAGTTCTTC. It is translated as CASSPGPDNEQFF.

This clonotype was recorded a few times. The chain employs TRBV18 and TRBJ2-3; 7 bases match TRBD2. CDR3 length: 16 residues. Per the germline V gene, CDR1 is KGHSH and CDR2 is LQKENI. Unmatched junction bases numbered 16, after V lost 8 bases and J lost 5 bases. The CDR3 region has the DNA TGTGCCAGCAGAAACGCTCTGGCGGGAGAACGAGATACGCAGTATTTT. This encodes CASRNALAGERDTQYF.

The J gene is TRBJ2-1, the V gene TRBV11-3; D uncertain. V was pared by 5 bases and J by 0 bases, with 14 bases between. CDR1 SGHNT and CDR2 YENEEA come from the germline V gene. The CDR3 sequence is 16 residues long. CDR3 coding DNA: TGTGCCAGCAGCGCCCGAAAGGGCAGCTCCTACAATGAGCAGTTCTTC. It encodes CASSARKGSSYNEQFF.

This sequence joins TRBV5-1 and TRBJ2-6; TRBD1 matches 7 bases. V dropped 0 bases and J dropped 4; count of bases not matched to a gene: 7. Germline V gene data show CDR1 as SGHRS and CDR2 as YFSETQ. This CDR3 has 17 residues. CDR3 nucleotide sequence: TGCGCCAGCAGCTTGGTTCAGGGGGTCTCCGGGGCCAACGTCCTGACTTTC. As protein: CASSLVQGVSGANVLTF.

The chain combines TRBV29-1 with TRBJ1-2, with unresolved D. The CDR3 is made up of 14 amino acids. Deletions cut 4 bases from V and 2 bases from J, with 14 bases between. CDR1 is SQVTM, CDR2 ANQGSEA, per germline. CDR3 in amino acids: CSVVHWKDNYGYTF. In nucleotides, the CDR3 is TGCAGCGTTGTACACTGGAAGGACAACTATGGCTACACCTTC.

The chain has TRBV12-3 or TRBV12-4 and TRBJ1-1; TRBD1 might be the D (5 bases). This CDR3 is built from 13 residues. V was pared by 7 bases and J by 6 bases, with 15 bases between. Here the CDR3 reads CASTPGAGAEAFF. The CDR3 DNA reads as TGTGCCAGCACACCTGGGGCGGGGGCTGAAGCTTTCTTT.

At least ten counts were recorded for this clonotype. The chain employs TRBV12-3 or TRBV12-4 and TRBJ2-5; 8 bases match TRBD2. There are 15 residues in the CDR3. V lost 6 bases to trimming and J lost 2 bases; unmatched junction nucleotides: 8. CDR3 loop: CASSGSGRPQETQYF. The CDR3 nucleotides are TGTGCCAGCAGCGGGAGCGGGAGACCTCAAGAGACCCAGTACTTC.

This rearrangement joins TRBV20-1 to TRBJ2-3; 16 bases map to TRBD2. The CDR3 runs 17 residues. J gave up 1 base and V 7 bases, and 8 bases lay outside the gene matches. The V gene's germline CDR1 is DFQATT and CDR2 SNEGSKA (reference sequence). CDR3 in DNA: TGCAGTGTCCCGGGACTAGCGGGAGGGGGTGGCACAGATACGCAGTATTTT. It translates to CSVPGLAGGGGTDTQYF.

The table lists this clonotype with many counts. The chain carries TRBV7-6 and TRBJ2-7, with D tentatively TRBD2 (6 bases). V lost 1 base and J 2 bases, leaving 15 bases between the germline ends. The CDR3 has 16 residues. CDR1 and CDR2 (germline): SGHVS, FNYEAQ. In nucleotides, the CDR3 is TGTGCCAGCAGCTTAGGTCGCCCGGGAGACCCCTACGAGCAGTACTTC. It codes for CASSLGRPGDPYEQYF.